A single sample gave rise to the 5 T cell receptor delta chains below, sequenced in a study of DNA immune sequencing with unique molecular identifiers. All 8 TRDV and 4 TRDJ genes were targeted in 32-plex amplification of genomic DNA. The library had 12-nucleotide UMIs introduced over 3 barcoding cycles, then a second adapter PCR. TCRdb called clones from the multiplex PCR reads again using CATT. The table includes 2,000 to 2,500 delta-chain clones, about an eighth detected once. The specimen sequenced was gamma-delta T cells enriched from blood buffy coat, or unenriched PBMCs (not recorded which). The receptor source for this set is a human donor in good health.

Note on this clone: TCRdb's protein for this DNA is that of a much larger clone and differs from the translation at residue 12, likely a read error; the protein shown is the DNA translation. The chain is built from TRDV2 and TRDJ1; 11 bases are a match to TRDD3. CDR3 length: 15 amino acids. Germline values: CDR1 GEAIGNYY, CDR2 EKD. CDR3: CACAQLGDRDDRLIF. The CDR3, as DNA: TGTGCCTGTGCCCAACTGGGGGATAGGGACGATAGACTCATCTTT.

This clone was seen only a few times. The genes are TRDV2 and TRDJ1; D is possibly TRDD2 or TRDD3 (5 bases each). The CDR3 has 17 residues. The germline V gene has CDR1 GEAIGNYY and CDR2 EKD. Trimming cost V 1 base and J 3 bases, with 20 bases left between them. CDR3 nucleotides: TGTGCCTGTGACACTCTTAACCGGGGGCCCTTCTCCGATAAACTCATCTTT. This encodes CACDTLNRGPFSDKLIF.

This clone has just a few counts. A far larger clone is one base from this, pointing to a likely read error. This rearrangement joins TRDV2 to TRDJ1; 12 bases fit TRDD3. Germline V gene sequence: CDR1 GEAIGNYY, CDR2 EKD. The CDR3 extends over 20 amino acids. The junction had 18 bases not matched to a gene; V was cut back by 1 base and J by 4 bases. In nucleotides, the CDR3 is TGTGCCTGTGACACGGCCTTTACTGGGGGATACCGTGGGGACAACGATAAACTCATCTTT. This codes for CACDTAFTGGYRGDNDKLIF.

By share of the sample, this clone is medium-sized. The rearrangement links TRDV2 to TRDJ1; 8 positions agree with TRDD2. Germline V gene data show CDR1 as GEAIGNYY and CDR2 as EKD. This CDR3 spans 17 amino acids. V was pared by 1 base and J by 4 bases, with 13 bases of the junction left unmatched. CDR3 sequence: CACDTIASYAGLDKLIF. CDR3 nucleotide sequence: TGTGCCTGTGACACAATAGCTTCCTACGCGGGTCTCGATAAACTCATCTTT.

This clone is medium-sized (0.01 to 0.1%). J is TRDJ1 and V is TRDV2, with D maybe TRDD3 (6 bases). Germline V gene sequence: CDR1 GEAIGNYY, CDR2 EKD. V was trimmed by 0 bases and J by 2 bases, leaving 27 bases between them. The CDR3 extends over 20 amino acids. This chain's CDR3 is CACDTAFNTPGGKGTDKLIF. Written as DNA, the CDR3 is TGTGCCTGTGACACCGCCTTCAATACTCCGGGGGGGAAGGGGACCGATAAACTCATCTTT.